The rows below give T cell receptor beta chains drawn from one sample of a study of shared clonotypes between healthy human individuals. The assay was immunoSEQ multiplex PCR, and TCRdb's table has in-frame clones only and misses some. The table shows about a million clones, with approximately 68% occurring only once. Sequenced input: memory CD4+ T cells sorted from blood. The receptors derive from a young man in good health. Each CDR3 is given with its conserved first and last residue. Each record gives: V gene, J gene, D gene, clone size, CDR3 protein, CDR3 DNA. D genes are given only for firm matches. The size of a clone is reported for some rows only, either as once, few or many, or as a class for expanded clones.

TRBV9	TRBJ2-3	-	-	CASSVQQGLTDTQYF	TGTGCCAGCAGCGTACAGCAGGGTCTCACAGATACGCAGTATTTT
TRBV4-1	TRBJ1-2	TRBD1	once	CASSPNRGTNYGYTF	TGCGCCAGCAGCCCAAACAGGGGGACTAACTATGGCTACACCTTC
TRBV4-3	TRBJ2-1	-	-	CASSRDYRLSEQFF	TGCGCCAGCAGCCGAGACTACAGGCTCTCTGAGCAGTTCTTC
TRBV11-2	TRBJ2-7	TRBD2	few	CASSLVAGLYEQYF	TGTGCCAGCAGCTTAGTAGCGGGTCTCTACGAGCAGTACTTC
TRBV5-1	TRBJ2-1	-	-	CASSLARGQTYNEQFF	TGCGCCAGCAGCTTGGCCAGAGGACAGACGTACAATGAGCAGTTCTTC
TRBV5-8	TRBJ2-1	-	few	CASSLEGSRYNEQFF	TGTGCCAGCAGCTTGGAGGGGTCAAGGTACAATGAGCAGTTCTTC
TRBV11-2	TRBJ2-7	TRBD2	-	CASSPTSGGAYEQYF	TGTGCCAGCAGCCCCACTAGCGGGGGGGCCTACGAGCAGTACTTC
TRBV7-9	TRBJ1-2	-	few	CASSYRTDGYTF	TGTGCCAGCAGCTACCGGACAGACGGCTACACCTTC
TRBV7-8	TRBJ1-5	-	-	CASSFLPPHSNQPQHF	TGTGCCAGCAGCTTCCTACCCCCCCACAGTAATCAGCCCCAGCATTTT
TRBV25-1	TRBJ2-7	TRBD1	few	CATSEDRGVGEQYF	TGTGCCACCTCCGAGGACAGGGGAGTGGGCGAGCAGTACTTC
TRBV5-1	TRBJ2-7	-	-	CASSLPQPPYEQYF	TGCGCCAGCAGCTTGCCCCAGCCCCCCTACGAGCAGTACTTC
TRBV9	TRBJ2-2	-	-	CASSVGLPGSGGGELFF	TGTGCCAGCAGCGTAGGTCTCCCGGGGTCCGGCGGCGGGGAGCTGTTTTTT
TRBV5-6	TRBJ2-7	-	-	CASSLRGAKYEQYF	TGTGCCAGCAGCTTGCGGGGGGCGAAATACGAGCAGTACTTC
TRBV7-9	TRBJ1-3	-	-	CATTLSGNTIYF	TGTGCCACCACACTCTCTGGAAACACCATATATTTT
TRBV10-3	TRBJ1-4	TRBD1	-	CATQQGINEKLFF	TGTGCCACACAACAGGGGATAAATGAAAAACTGTTTTTT
TRBV7-9	TRBJ1-2	-	-	CASSPSSNYGYTF	TGTGCCAGCAGCCCGAGCTCGAACTATGGCTACACCTTC
TRBV5-1	TRBJ1-2	-	-	CASRSEGHYGYTF	TGCGCCAGCAGGTCAGAGGGCCACTATGGCTACACCTTC
TRBV30	TRBJ2-7	-	-	CAWSVIETREQYF	TGTGCCTGGAGTGTCATAGAGACCCGCGAGCAGTACTTC
TRBV9	TRBJ1-6	TRBD1	-	CASKSEVGQGARSDSPLHF	TGTGCCAGCAAATCAGAGGTTGGGCAGGGGGCGCGATCGGATTCACCCCTCCACTTT
TRBV5-4	TRBJ2-3	-	-	CASSLVETDTQYF	TGTGCCAGCAGCTTGGTCGAAACAGATACGCAGTATTTT
TRBV7-6	TRBJ2-5	-	-	CASSGSQETQYF	TGTGCCAGCAGCGGAAGCCAAGAGACCCAGTACTTC
TRBV28	TRBJ2-3	-	-	CASSLTAPDTQYF	TGTGCCAGCAGTCTAACAGCCCCAGATACGCAGTATTTT
TRBV14	TRBJ1-2	TRBD1	many	CASSRGISGTGRRGYTF	TGTGCCAGCAGCCGAGGAATTTCCGGGACAGGGAGGAGAGGCTACACCTTC
TRBV7-7	TRBJ2-7	-	-	CASSSNGYEQYF	TGTGCTAGCAGCTCCAATGGGTACGAGCAGTACTTC
TRBV7-9	TRBJ1-2	TRBD1	few	CASSSETGVNGYTF	TGTGCCAGCAGCTCGGAGACAGGGGTTAATGGCTACACCTTC
TRBV5-6	TRBJ1-3	TRBD1	-	CASSLDRGSGNTIYF	TGTGCCAGCAGCTTGGACAGGGGTTCTGGAAACACCATATATTTT
TRBV5-5	TRBJ1-1	-	-	CASSLGGVNTEAFF	TGTGCCAGCAGCTTGGGGGGAGTGAACACTGAAGCTTTCTTT
TRBV7-9	TRBJ2-6	-	-	CASSAGGASWANVLTF	TGTGCCAGCAGCGCAGGTGGGGCTTCCTGGGCCAACGTCCTGACTTTC
TRBV18	TRBJ1-2	-	once	CASSPQKVLGLYGYTF	TGTGCCAGCTCACCTCAAAAGGTTCTGGGTCTCTATGGCTACACCTTC
TRBV6-5	TRBJ2-1	-	-	CASSYGGYNEQFF	TGTGCCAGCAGTTACGGTGGTTACAATGAGCAGTTCTTC
TRBV6-5	TRBJ2-2	-	-	CASSSGSRRNTGELFF	TGTGCCAGCAGTTCAGGAAGCCGACGGAACACCGGGGAGCTGTTTTTT
TRBV7-2	TRBJ2-3	-	-	CASRYWTSDTQYF	TGTGCCAGCCGCTACTGGACCTCAGATACGCAGTATTTT
TRBV4-3	TRBJ2-7	TRBD1	-	CASSQNRDSPYEQYF	TGCGCCAGCAGCCAAAACCGGGACAGTCCCTACGAGCAGTACTTC
TRBV2	TRBJ1-1	-	-	CASWGANTEAFF	TGTGCCAGCTGGGGGGCGAACACTGAAGCTTTCTTT
TRBV30	TRBJ2-4	-	-	CAWSGGWEPLLAKNIQYF	TGTGCCTGGAGTGGAGGGTGGGAGCCTTTGTTAGCCAAAAACATTCAGTACTTC
TRBV18	TRBJ2-1	-	-	CASSPPNSYNEQFF	TGTGCCAGCTCACCACCGAACAGTTACAATGAGCAGTTCTTC
TRBV10-3	TRBJ2-6	TRBD2	-	CAISANSGGPFSGANVLTF	TGTGCCATCAGTGCCAATAGCGGGGGGCCTTTCTCTGGGGCCAACGTCCTGACTTTC